The 32 T cell receptor beta chains in this list originate from one sample, sequenced in a study of graft-versus-host responses after intestinal transplantation (TCRdb year 2021). The protocol used for the library was the immunoSEQ multiplex PCR assay. The immuneACCESS repertoire file appears here via TCRdb, limited to in-frame rearrangements. These files lack a portion of the clones; in checked studies, under half of the deficit traces to unresolved V genes, and the cause of the others is not known. This sample is represented by over 9,000 clones; about four fifths of them were singletons. In total, the top ten clones hold about 38% of the sample. The source material was PBMCs, sampled 494 days after intestinal transplant. These receptor sequences come from a human patient who received an intestinal transplant, so some T cells may come from the graft donor.

The chain uses TRBV19 and TRBJ2-5; D ambiguous. Trimming took off 6 bases at V and 2 bases at J, with 10 bases between the two ends. The length of the CDR3 is 13 residues. Germline lookup yields CDR1 LNHDA and CDR2 SQIVND (reference sequence). CDR3 sequence (DNA): TGTGCCAGTAGGTTCAGTAAGCAAGAGACCCAGTACTTC. Protein product: CASRFSKQETQYF.

The V gene is TRBV6-1, the J gene TRBJ2-2; no clear D. Germline loops: CDR1 MNHNS, CDR2 SASEGT. Trimming took 9 bases from V and 6 from J, leaving 17 bases between them. The CDR3 is 14 amino acids. CDR3 coding DNA: TGTGCCAGTCAACCCAACCGCCTGGCCGGGGAGCTGTTTTTT. It yields the protein CASQPNRLAGELFF.

As for this clone: Possible read error: a much larger clone is one base away. Other DNA variants within this sample encode the same CDR3. The genes are TRBV28 and TRBJ1-2; possibly TRBD1 for D (6 bases). From germline, CDR1 is MDHEN and CDR2 SYDVKM. The length of the CDR3 is 17 residues. CDR3 nucleotides: TGCGCCAGCCGGGGGGCGGGGCGGGGGACTCTAAACTATGGCTACACCTTC. It codes for CASRGAGRGTLNYGYTF.

The rearrangement links TRBV5-5 to TRBJ1-3; possible D gene TRBD1, 5 bases. This CDR3 is 16 amino acids long. V gave up 9 bases and J gave up 2 bases, with 21 bases separating them. The germline CDR1 and CDR2 sequences are SGHKS and YYEKEE (reference sequence). The CDR3 is CATSPAPGTAGNTIYF. The CDR3 bases are TGTGCCACCTCCCCGGCCCCGGGGACGGCTGGAAACACCATATATTTT.

This clone showed up just once. This chain links TRBV27 with TRBJ2-7; 10 bases map to TRBD2. The CDR3 consists of 14 residues. The germline V gene has CDR1 MNHEY and CDR2 SMNVEV (reference sequence). J gave up 2 bases and V 5 bases, and 3 bases lay outside the gene matches. This CDR3 is CASSRLAGPYEQYF. The DNA of the CDR3 is TGTGCCAGCAGTAGACTAGCGGGCCCCTACGAGCAGTACTTC.

The V call is TRBV28, the J call TRBJ1-4; D gene unclear. Per the germline V gene, CDR1 is MDHEN and CDR2 is SYDVKM. The CDR3 has 10 amino acids. V was trimmed by 5 bases and J by 8 bases, leaving 3 bases between them. The CDR3 loop reads CASSLEKLFF. The CDR3 DNA reads TGTGCCAGCAGTCTAGAAAAACTGTTTTTT.

The chain is built from TRBV4-1 and TRBJ2-5, with 8 bases lining up with TRBD2. The CDR3 is 15 amino acids. The germline CDR1 and CDR2 sequences are MGHRA and YSYEKL. The V segment lost 2 bases and the J segment 1 base; nucleotides outside the gene matches: 3. The CDR3 here is CASSQPGLVQETQYF. CDR3 in DNA: TGCGCCAGCAGCCAACCGGGACTAGTCCAAGAGACCCAGTACTTC.

This rearrangement joins TRBV7-8 to TRBJ1-2; D gene unclear. Germline V gives CDR1 SGHVS, CDR2 FQNEAQ. V was cut by 2 bases and J by 4 bases, with 23 bases left in between. CDR3 length: 18 residues. The CDR3 is CASSLTRSTTPGTYGYTF. The CDR3, as DNA: TGTGCCAGCAGCTTAACCCGCTCAACAACACCAGGAACCTATGGCTACACCTTC. Filled out from reference TRBV7-8 and TRBJ1-2, the complete variable domain reads GAGVSQSPRYKVAKRGQDVALRCDPISGHVSLFWYQQALGQGPEFLTYFQNEAQLDKSGLPSDRFFAERPEGSVSTLKIQRTQQEDSAVYLCASSLTRSTTPGTYGYTFGSGTRLTVV.

This clone is a singleton in its sample. The chain is built from TRBV5-8 and TRBJ1-5; 7 bases match TRBD1. V shed 7 bases, J shed 0 bases, and the junction held 13 bases outside the gene matches. CDR1 and CDR2 from the germline V gene are SGHTS and YDEGEE. There are 17 residues in the CDR3. CDR3 amino acids: CASSENRGGNSNQPQHF. CDR3 nucleotides: TGTGCCAGCTCGGAGAACAGGGGTGGCAATAGCAATCAGCCCCAGCATTTT.

For the CDR3, the DNA is TGTGCCAGCAGTACAGGATCGATCAAAGCTTTCTTT. The encoded protein is CASSTGSIKAFF. The rearrangement uses TRBV6-1 and TRBJ1-1, with D tentatively TRBD1 (5 bases). In germline, CDR1 is MNHNS, CDR2 SASEGT. The CDR3 sequence is 12 residues long. With 5 bases removed from V and 9 bases from J, the gap between germline ends came to 13 bases.

The chain couples TRBV20-1 to TRBJ2-3; no clear D gene. Germline V gene sequence: CDR1 DFQATT, CDR2 SNEGSKA (reference sequence). Trimming shortened V by 2 bases and J by 7 bases, and 4 bases separated the two germline ends. The CDR3 has 10 amino acids. CDR3 loop: CSARQNTQYF. Here the CDR3 DNA reads TGCAGTGCTAGACAAAATACGCAGTATTTT.

This clone was observed a handful of times. The V and J genes are TRBV23-1 and TRBJ2-5, with 12 bases fitting TRBD2. TRBV23-1 is annotated as an ORF whose role is uncertain. This CDR3 has 18 amino acids. V shed 8 bases, J shed 5 bases, and the junction held 18 bases outside the gene matches. This chain's CDR3 is CASAGRLASGRAQETQYF. Here the CDR3 DNA reads TGCGCCAGCGCCGGGAGGTTAGCTAGCGGGAGGGCCCAGGAGACCCAGTACTTC.

The chain recombines TRBV2 with TRBJ1-2; D remains unclear. Germline assignment: CDR1 SNHLY and CDR2 FYNNEI. Trimming took 3 bases from V and 7 from J, leaving 21 bases between them. The CDR3 spans 16 residues. CDR3 nucleotide sequence: TGTGCCAGCAGTGAGGAATTTACCGGGTCTCTCAGTGGCTACACCTTC. It yields the protein CASSEEFTGSLSGYTF.

The chain combines TRBV2 with TRBJ2-2; D possibly corresponds to TRBD1 (6 bases). Germline loops: CDR1 SNHLY, CDR2 FYNNEI. The length of the CDR3 is 16 residues. V was trimmed by 4 bases and J by 5 bases, leaving 17 bases between them. CDR3 bases: TGTGCCAGCAGTGGACAAACAGGGATAATAACCGGGGAGCTGTTTTTT. Translated: CASSGQTGIITGELFF. Filled out from reference TRBV2 and TRBJ2-2, the complete variable domain reads EPEVTQTPSHQVTQMGQEVILRCVPISNHLYFYWYRQILGQKVEFLVSFYNNEISEKSEIFDDQFSVERPDGSNFTLKIRSTKLEDSAMYFCASSGQTGIITGELFFGEGSRLTVL.

The chain joins TRBV6-4 to TRBJ1-6; D not certain. The CDR3 has 13 amino acids. Germline V CDR1 and CDR2: MRHNA, SNTAGT. V gave up 0 bases and J gave up 8 bases, with 5 bases separating them. As DNA, the CDR3 is TGTGCCAGCAGTGACTCAGAGGATTCACCCCTCCACTTT. This translates into CASSDSEDSPLHF.

The chain carries TRBV2 and TRBJ2-1; no clear D. Germline V gives CDR1 SNHLY, CDR2 FYNNEI. V was pared by 7 bases and J by 3 bases, with 10 bases between. There are 13 residues in the CDR3. The CDR3 bases are TGTGCCAGCACCTTGACAAACTACAATGAGCAGTTCTTC. Translated: CASTLTNYNEQFF.

The CDR3 coding sequence is TGTGCCAGCAGCTTTTGGCACGAGCAGTACTTC. Protein product: CASSFWHEQYF. The chain has TRBV11-1 and TRBJ2-7; D remains unclear. The germline V gene has CDR1 SGHAT and CDR2 FQDESV (reference sequence). This CDR3 has 11 amino acids. Trimming cost V 3 bases and J 5 bases, with 5 bases left between them. Combining the CDR3 with reference TRBV11-1 and TRBJ2-7 gives the whole variable domain EAEVAQSPRYKITEKSQAVAFWCDPISGHATLYWYRQILGQGPELLVQFQDESVVDDSQLPKDRFSAERLKGVDSTLKIQPAELGDSAMYLCASSFWHEQYFGPGTRLTVT.

The CDR3 DNA follows: TGTGCCAGCAGCTTAAACGGAAACTACGAGCAGTACTTC. This sequence encodes CASSLNGNYEQYF. The chain is built from TRBV7-9 and TRBJ2-7, with D hard to call. The ends were cut back, 2 bases at V and 3 bases at J, with 8 bases in the middle. CDR3 size: 13 residues. Per the germline V gene, CDR1 is SEHNR and CDR2 is FQNEAQ (reference sequence).

This chain links TRBV14 with TRBJ1-1; 7 bases match TRBD1. The CDR3 loop spans 15 amino acids. V shed 2 bases and J 2 bases; nucleotides not matched to a gene: 5. Germline V gene data show CDR1 as SGHDN and CDR2 as FVKESK. CDR3 DNA: TGTGCCAGCAGCCAAACAGGACAGGCTAACACTGAAGCTTTCTTT. This sequence encodes CASSQTGQANTEAFF. The full variable domain, its missing parts supplied by reference TRBV14 and TRBJ1-1, is EAGVTQFPSHSVIEKGQTVTLRCDPISGHDNLYWYRRVMGKEIKFLLHFVKESKQDESGMPNNRFLAERTGGTYSTLKVQPAELEDSGVYFCASSQTGQANTEAFFGQGTRLTVV.

This clone was observed a few times. In DNA, the CDR3 is TGCGCCAGCAGTTCCAGGGGGACAGGGTCCACTGAAGCTTTCTTT. This sequence encodes CASSSRGTGSTEAFF. This rearrangement joins TRBV10-1 to TRBJ1-1, with TRBD1 matching 9 bases. J lost 4 bases, V lost 5 bases, and 8 bases had no gene match. Germline loops: CDR1 WNHNN, CDR2 SYGVQD (reference sequence). This CDR3 region has 15 residues.

The chain recombines TRBV4-2 with TRBJ2-1; the match to TRBD1 covers 7 bases. The CDR3 runs 16 residues. Losses at the gene ends were 2 bases for V and 7 bases for J; bases not matched to a gene: 11. Germline V gene sequence: CDR1 LGHNA, CDR2 YNFKEQ. CDR3 in amino acids: CASSQSPTGSENEQFF. The CDR3 DNA reads as TGTGCCAGCAGCCAAAGTCCGACAGGGTCGGAGAATGAGCAGTTCTTC.

The rearrangement joins TRBV20-1 to TRBJ2-5; 9 bases fit TRBD2. This CDR3 region has 11 residues. V was clipped by 5 bases and J by 5 bases; unmatched bases: 0. Germline CDR1 and CDR2: DFQATT and SNEGSKA (reference sequence). CDR3 nucleotides: TGCAGTGCTGCGGGGGGGGAGACCCAGTACTTC. Protein sequence: CSAAGGETQYF.

J is TRBJ2-5 and V is TRBV5-4; D call uncertain. The V gene lost 2 bases and the J gene lost 0 bases, with 14 bases spanning the gap. Per the germline V gene, CDR1 is SGHNT and CDR2 is YYREEE (reference sequence). The length of the CDR3 is 16 residues. Written as DNA, the CDR3 is TGTGCCAGCAGCTTTGGGCCAAATCCCAACCAAGAGACCCAGTACTTC. As protein: CASSFGPNPNQETQYF.

The V and J genes are TRBV2 and TRBJ2-7; D gene uncertain. From germline, CDR1 is SNHLY and CDR2 FYNNEI. Trimming removed 1 base from V and 5 bases from J, with 9 bases in between. The CDR3 is 13 residues long. Here the CDR3 DNA reads TGTGCCAGCAGTGAAGGAGAATCCCACGAGCAGTACTTC. This translates into CASSEGESHEQYF.

The rearrangement joins TRBV5-1 to TRBJ2-1; D unclear. The CDR3 spans 15 residues. CDR1 and CDR2 from the germline V gene are SGHRS and YFSETQ. V was shortened by 4 bases and J by 0 bases, with 11 bases between the two germline ends. This CDR3 is CASSPTLSSYNEQFF. Written as DNA, the CDR3 is TGCGCCAGCAGCCCGACGCTGAGCTCCTACAATGAGCAGTTCTTC.

This chain uses TRBV28 with TRBJ1-2; D might be TRBD1 (5 bases). CDR1 is MDHEN and CDR2 is SYDVKM in the germline V gene. The V end lost 7 bases, the J end lost 2 bases, and 14 bases lay between the germline ends. CDR3 length: 14 amino acids. Here the CDR3 reads CASTRGGANYGYTF. The CDR3 nucleotides are TGTGCCAGCACCCGAGGTGGGGCAAACTATGGCTACACCTTC.

The chain recombines TRBV2 with TRBJ1-5, with D possibly matching TRBD1 (5 bases). Trimming stripped 2 bases from V and 0 bases from J, with 14 bases between. The germline gives CDR1 SNHLY, CDR2 FYNNEI. This CDR3 has 17 residues. CDR3 sequence reads: CASSEWGTRPSNQPQHF. In DNA, the CDR3 is TGTGCCAGCAGTGAATGGGGCACACGCCCTAGCAATCAGCCCCAGCATTTT.

The chain uses TRBV19 and TRBJ2-5; D might be TRBD2 (6 bases). The J call may not be correct, given that the DNA end is closer to TRBJ2-7. The CDR3 loop spans 13 amino acids. Looked up from germline, CDR1 is LNHDA and CDR2 is SQIVND (reference sequence). CDR3 region: CASSIRGGYEQYF. CDR3 in DNA: TGTGCCAGTAGTATAAGGGGAGGCTACGAGCAGTACTTC.

The rearrangement joins TRBV5-1 to TRBJ1-5, with D uncertain. Germline CDR1 SGHRS, CDR2 YFSETQ. The germline V and J ends were trimmed by 5 bases and 11 bases, with 14 bases remaining between them. The CDR3 is made up of 12 amino acids. As DNA, the CDR3 is TGCGCCAGCAGATCGGGGTTAATGTCCCAGCATTTT. Amino acid sequence: CASRSGLMSQHF.

The chain combines TRBV6-4 with TRBJ1-1; 7 bases match TRBD1. After removal of 5 bases from V and 4 bases from J, the junction contained 7 bases not matched to a gene. Germline V CDR1 and CDR2: MRHNA, SNTAGT. CDR3 length equals 14 residues. CDR3 DNA: TGTGCCAGCAGTCCCCAGGGGGAAGGCACTGAAGCTTTCTTT. It encodes CASSPQGEGTEAFF.

The chain combines TRBV28 with TRBJ2-1; D gene uncertain. The V and J ends lost 6 bases and 3 bases respectively, with 15 bases between them. The CDR3 runs to 15 residues. Germline lookup yields CDR1 MDHEN and CDR2 SYDVKM. The CDR3 sequence is CASSPRAVLYNEQFF. The CDR3 DNA sequence: TGTGCCAGCAGCCCCCGGGCAGTCCTCTACAATGAGCAGTTCTTC.

This chain uses TRBV4-1 with TRBJ2-7; TRBD1 matches 7 bases. The CDR3 is 17 residues long. Germline CDR1 reads MGHRA; CDR2 reads YSYEKL. The V and J ends lost 0 bases and 1 base, in that order; junction bases with no gene match: 9. The CDR3 protein is CASSQDTLTGWSYEQYF. The DNA of the CDR3 is TGCGCCAGCAGCCAAGATACCCTGACAGGGTGGTCCTACGAGCAGTACTTC.